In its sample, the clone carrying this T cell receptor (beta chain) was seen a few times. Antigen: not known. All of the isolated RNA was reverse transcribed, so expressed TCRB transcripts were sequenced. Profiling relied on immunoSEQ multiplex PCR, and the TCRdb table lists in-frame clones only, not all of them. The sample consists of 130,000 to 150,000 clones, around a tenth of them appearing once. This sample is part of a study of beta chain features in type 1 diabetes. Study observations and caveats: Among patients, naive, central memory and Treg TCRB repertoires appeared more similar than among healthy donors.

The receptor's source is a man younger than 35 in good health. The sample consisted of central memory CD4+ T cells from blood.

CDR3 residues: CASSQEEGSGNTIYF. The CDR3 DNA is TGCGCCAGCAGCCAAGAAGAGGGTTCTGGAAACACCATATATTTT. The chain combines TRBV4-3 with TRBJ1-3, with unresolved D. The CDR3 spans 15 residues. Trimming removed 0 bases at V and 1 base at J, with 7 bases between. Germline loops: CDR1 LGHNA, CDR2 YSLEER.